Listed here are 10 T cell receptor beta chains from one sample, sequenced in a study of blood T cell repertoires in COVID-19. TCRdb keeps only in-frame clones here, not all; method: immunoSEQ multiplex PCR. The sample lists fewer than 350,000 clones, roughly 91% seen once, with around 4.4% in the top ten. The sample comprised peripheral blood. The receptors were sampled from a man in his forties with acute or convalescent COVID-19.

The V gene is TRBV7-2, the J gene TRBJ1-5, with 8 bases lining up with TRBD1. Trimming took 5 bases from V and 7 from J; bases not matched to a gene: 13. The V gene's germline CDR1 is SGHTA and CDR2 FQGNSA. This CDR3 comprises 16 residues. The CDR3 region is CASSQRRTGLLQPQHF. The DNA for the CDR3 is TGTGCCAGCAGCCAGCGACGGACAGGGTTATTACAGCCCCAGCATTTT.

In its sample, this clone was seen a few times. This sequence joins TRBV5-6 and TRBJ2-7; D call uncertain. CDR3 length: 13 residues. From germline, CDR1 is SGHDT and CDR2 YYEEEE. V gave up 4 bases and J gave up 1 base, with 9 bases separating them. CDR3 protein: CASSGRISYEQYF. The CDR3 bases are TGTGCCAGCAGCGGCAGAATATCCTACGAGCAGTACTTC.

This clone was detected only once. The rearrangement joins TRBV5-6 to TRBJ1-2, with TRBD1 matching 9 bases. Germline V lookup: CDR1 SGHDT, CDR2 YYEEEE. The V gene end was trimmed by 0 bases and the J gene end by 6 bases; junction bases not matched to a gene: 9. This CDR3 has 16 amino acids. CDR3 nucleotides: TGTGCCAGCAGCTTGGCCTTACAGGGGGCAGAAAATGGCTACACCTTC. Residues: CASSLALQGAENGYTF.

The CDR3 nucleotides read TGTGCCAGCAGTTACCCCAGGGGCGCTGAAGCTTTCTTT. It specifies CASSYPRGAEAFF. The V and J genes are TRBV6-2 or TRBV6-3 and TRBJ1-1; TRBD1 might be the D (6 bases). Germline CDR1 is MNHEY and CDR2 is SVGEGT. The CDR3 runs 13 residues. V shed 2 bases and J shed 6 bases, with 10 bases lying between them.

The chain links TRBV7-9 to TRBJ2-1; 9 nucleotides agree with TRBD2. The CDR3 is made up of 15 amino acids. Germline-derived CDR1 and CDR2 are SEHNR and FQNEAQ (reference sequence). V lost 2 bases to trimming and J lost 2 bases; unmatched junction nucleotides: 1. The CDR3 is CASSLLAGAYNEQFF. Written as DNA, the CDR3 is TGTGCCAGCAGCTTATTAGCGGGGGCCTACAATGAGCAGTTCTTC. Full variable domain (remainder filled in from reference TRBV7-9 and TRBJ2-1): DTGVSQNPRHKITKRGQNVTFRCDPISEHNRLYWYRQTLGQGPEFLTYFQNEAQLEKSRLLSDRFSAERPKGSFSTLEIQRTEQGDSAMYLCASSLLAGAYNEQFFGPGTRLTVL.

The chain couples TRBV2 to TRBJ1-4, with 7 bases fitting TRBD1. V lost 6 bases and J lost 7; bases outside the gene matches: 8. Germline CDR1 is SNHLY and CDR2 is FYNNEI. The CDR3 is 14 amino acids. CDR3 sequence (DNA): TGTGCCAGCAGACGCCGGGACAGAATTGAAAAACTGTTTTTT. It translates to CASRRRDRIEKLFF. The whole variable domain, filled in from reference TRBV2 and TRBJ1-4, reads EPEVTQTPSHQVTQMGQEVILRCVPISNHLYFYWYRQILGQKVEFLVSFYNNEISEKSEIFDDQFSVERPDGSNFTLKIRSTKLEDSAMYFCASRRRDRIEKLFFGSGTQLSVL.

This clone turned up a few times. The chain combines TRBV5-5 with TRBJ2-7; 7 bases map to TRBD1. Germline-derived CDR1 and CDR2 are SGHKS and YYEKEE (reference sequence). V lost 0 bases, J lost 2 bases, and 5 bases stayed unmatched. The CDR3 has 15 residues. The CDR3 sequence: CASSLAVGTAYEQYF. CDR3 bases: TGTGCCAGCAGCTTGGCTGTTGGGACAGCCTACGAGCAGTACTTC.

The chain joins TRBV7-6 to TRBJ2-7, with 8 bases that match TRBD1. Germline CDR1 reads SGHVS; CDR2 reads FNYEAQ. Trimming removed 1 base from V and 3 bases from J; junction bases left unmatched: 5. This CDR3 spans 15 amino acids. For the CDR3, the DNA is TGTGCCAGCAGCTTAGTTGGGACAGGTGGCTACGAGCAGTACTTC. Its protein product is CASSLVGTGGYEQYF.

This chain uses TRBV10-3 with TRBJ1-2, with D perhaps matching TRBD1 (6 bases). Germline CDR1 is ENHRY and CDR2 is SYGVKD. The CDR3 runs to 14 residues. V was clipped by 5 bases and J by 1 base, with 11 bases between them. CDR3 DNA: TGTGCCATCAGTCCGACAGGATTTAACTATGGCTACACCTTC. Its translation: CAISPTGFNYGYTF.

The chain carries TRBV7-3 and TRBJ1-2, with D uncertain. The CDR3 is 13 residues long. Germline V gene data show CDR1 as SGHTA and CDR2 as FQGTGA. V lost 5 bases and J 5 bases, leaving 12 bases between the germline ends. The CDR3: CASSPRSGYGYTF. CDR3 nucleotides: TGTGCCAGCAGCCCCAGAAGCGGATATGGCTACACCTTC.